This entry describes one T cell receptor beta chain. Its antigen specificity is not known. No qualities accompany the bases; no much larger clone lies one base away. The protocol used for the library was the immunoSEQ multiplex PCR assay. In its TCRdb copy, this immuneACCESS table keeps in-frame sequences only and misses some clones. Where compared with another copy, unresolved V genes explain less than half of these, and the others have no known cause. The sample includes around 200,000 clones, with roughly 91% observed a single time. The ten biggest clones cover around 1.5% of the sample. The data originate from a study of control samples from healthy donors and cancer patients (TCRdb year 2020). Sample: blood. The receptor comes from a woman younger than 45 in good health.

The base sequence is TGTGCCAGCAGCATCCGAGCGGGGGGGCCCCAAGAGACCCAGTACTTC. It translates as CASSIRAGGPQETQYF. The chain is assembled from TRBV11-2 and TRBJ2-5; TRBD2 matches 10 bases in the middle. CDR1 and CDR2, per the germline V gene, are SGHAT and FQNNGV. The CDR3 has 16 amino acids, counting the end cysteine and phenylalanine. This entry keeps only the CDR3 DNA: 48 bases, framed from base 1. Trimmed from V: 5 bases; trimmed from J: 1 base; junction bases lacking a gene match: 7.